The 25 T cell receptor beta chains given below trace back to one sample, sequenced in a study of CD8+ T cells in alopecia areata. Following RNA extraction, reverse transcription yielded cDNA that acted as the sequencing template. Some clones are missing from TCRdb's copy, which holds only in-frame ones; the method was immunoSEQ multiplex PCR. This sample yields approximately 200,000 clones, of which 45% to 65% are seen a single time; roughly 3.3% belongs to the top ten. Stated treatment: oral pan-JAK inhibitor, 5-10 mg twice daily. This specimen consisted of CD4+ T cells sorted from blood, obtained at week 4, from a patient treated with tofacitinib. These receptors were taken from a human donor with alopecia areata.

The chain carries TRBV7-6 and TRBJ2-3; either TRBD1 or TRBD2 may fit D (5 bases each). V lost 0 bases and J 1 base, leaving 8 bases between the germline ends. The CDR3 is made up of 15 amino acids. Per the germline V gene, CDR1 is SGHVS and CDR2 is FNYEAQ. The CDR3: CASSLAQGGTDTQYF. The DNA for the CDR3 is TGTGCCAGCAGCTTAGCCCAGGGAGGCACAGATACGCAGTATTTT.

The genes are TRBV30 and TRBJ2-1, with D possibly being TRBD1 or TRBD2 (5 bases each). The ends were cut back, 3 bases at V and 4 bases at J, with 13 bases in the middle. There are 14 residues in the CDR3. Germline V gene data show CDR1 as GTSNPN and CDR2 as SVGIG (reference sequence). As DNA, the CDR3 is TGTGCCTGGAGGGAGAGGGGCGCTTACAATGAGCAGTTCTTC. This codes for CAWRERGAYNEQFF.

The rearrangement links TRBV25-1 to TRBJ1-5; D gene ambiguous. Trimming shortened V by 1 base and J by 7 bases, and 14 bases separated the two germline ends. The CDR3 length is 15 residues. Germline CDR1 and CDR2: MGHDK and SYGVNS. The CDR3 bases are TGTGCCAGCAGTGAATCAACGGGTGGAGGGCAGCCCCAGCATTTT. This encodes CASSESTGGGQPQHF.

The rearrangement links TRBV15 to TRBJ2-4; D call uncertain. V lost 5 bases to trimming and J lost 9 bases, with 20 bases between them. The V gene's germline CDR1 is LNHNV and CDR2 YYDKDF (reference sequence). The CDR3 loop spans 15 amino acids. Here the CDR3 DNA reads TGTGCCACCAGCGAGCCCGGTTTCACCCGTTTCATTCAGTACTTC. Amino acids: CATSEPGFTRFIQYF.

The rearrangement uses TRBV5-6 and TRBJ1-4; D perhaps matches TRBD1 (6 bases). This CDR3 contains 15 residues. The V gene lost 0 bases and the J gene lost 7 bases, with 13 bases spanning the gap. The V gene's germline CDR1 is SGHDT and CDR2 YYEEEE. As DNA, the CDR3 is TGTGCCAGCAGCTTGGTAGGCCAGGGGAGTGAAAAACTGTTTTTT. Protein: CASSLVGQGSEKLFF.

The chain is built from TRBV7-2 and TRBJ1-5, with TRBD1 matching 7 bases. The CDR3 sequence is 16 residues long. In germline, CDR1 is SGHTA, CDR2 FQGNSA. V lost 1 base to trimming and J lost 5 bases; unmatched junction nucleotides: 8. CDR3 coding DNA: TGTGCCAGCAGCTTAGGGATGGGACAGTTCCATCAGCCCCAGCATTTT. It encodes CASSLGMGQFHQPQHF.

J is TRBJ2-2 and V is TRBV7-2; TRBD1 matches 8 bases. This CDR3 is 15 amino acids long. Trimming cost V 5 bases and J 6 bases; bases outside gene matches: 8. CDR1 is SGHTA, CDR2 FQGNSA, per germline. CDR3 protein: CASSPTTQGAGELFF. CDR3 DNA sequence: TGTGCCAGCAGCCCGACCACACAGGGGGCCGGGGAGCTGTTTTTT.

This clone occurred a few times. CDR3 sequence (DNA): TGCGCCAGCAGTCAAATCCCCCAGCGGGACAGTAATGAAAAACTGTTTTTT. Translating gives CASSQIPQRDSNEKLFF. The gene calls are TRBV23-1 and TRBJ1-4, with 7 bases fitting TRBD1. TRBV23-1 is marked as an open reading frame, function uncertain. The CDR3 length is 17 residues. V trimming: 2 bases; J trimming: 4 bases; junction bases outside the gene matches: 10.

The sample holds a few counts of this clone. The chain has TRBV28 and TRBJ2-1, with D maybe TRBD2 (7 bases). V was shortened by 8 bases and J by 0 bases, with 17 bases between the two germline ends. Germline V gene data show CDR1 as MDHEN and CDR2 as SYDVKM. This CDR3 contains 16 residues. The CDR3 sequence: CASGRGHLRSYNEQFF. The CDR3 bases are TGTGCCAGCGGGCGGGGGCACCTCCGCTCCTACAATGAGCAGTTCTTC.

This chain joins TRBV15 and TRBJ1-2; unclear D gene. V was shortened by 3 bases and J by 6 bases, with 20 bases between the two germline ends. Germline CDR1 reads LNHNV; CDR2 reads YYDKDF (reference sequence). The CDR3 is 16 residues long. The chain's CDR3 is CATSRPSRFKFDGYTF. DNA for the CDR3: TGTGCCACCAGCAGGCCCTCACGATTTAAATTCGATGGCTACACCTTC.

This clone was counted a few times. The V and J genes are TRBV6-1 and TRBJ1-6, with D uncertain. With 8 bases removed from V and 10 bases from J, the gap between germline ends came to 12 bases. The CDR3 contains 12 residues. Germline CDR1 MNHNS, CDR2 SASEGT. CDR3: CASSNLLSPLHF. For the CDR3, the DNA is TGTGCCAGCTCGAATCTCTTATCACCCCTCCACTTT.

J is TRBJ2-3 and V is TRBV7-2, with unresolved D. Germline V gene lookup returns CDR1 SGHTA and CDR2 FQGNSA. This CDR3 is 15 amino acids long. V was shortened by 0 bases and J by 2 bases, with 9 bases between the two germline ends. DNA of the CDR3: TGTGCCAGCAGCTTAGCCCAGCACAACACAGATACGCAGTATTTT. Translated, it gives CASSLAQHNTDTQYF.

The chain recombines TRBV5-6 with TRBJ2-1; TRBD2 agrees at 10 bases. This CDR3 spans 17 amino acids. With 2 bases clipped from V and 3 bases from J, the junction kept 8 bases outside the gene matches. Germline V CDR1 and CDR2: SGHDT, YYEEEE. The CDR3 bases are TGTGCCAGCAGCTTCCAACGGACTAGCGGAGACTACAATGAGCAGTTCTTC. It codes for CASSFQRTSGDYNEQFF. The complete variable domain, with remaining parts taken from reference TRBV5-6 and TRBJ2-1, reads DAGVTQSPTHLIKTRGQQVTLRCSPKSGHDTVSWYQQALGQGPQFIFQYYEEEERQRGNFPDRFSGHQFPNYSSELNVNALLLGDSALYLCASSFQRTSGDYNEQFFGPGTRLTVL.

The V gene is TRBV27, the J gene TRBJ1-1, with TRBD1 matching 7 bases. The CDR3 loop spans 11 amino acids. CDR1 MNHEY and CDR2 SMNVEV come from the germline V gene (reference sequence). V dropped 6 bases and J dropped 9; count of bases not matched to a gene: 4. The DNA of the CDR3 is TGTGCCAGCAGCGGACAGGAAAAAGCTTTCTTT. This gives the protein CASSGQEKAFF.

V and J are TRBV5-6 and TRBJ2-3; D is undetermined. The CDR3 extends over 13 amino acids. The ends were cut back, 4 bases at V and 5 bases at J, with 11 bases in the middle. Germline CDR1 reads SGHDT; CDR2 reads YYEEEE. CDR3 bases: TGTGCCAGCAGCCCCCCGGACGGAGATACGCAGTATTTT. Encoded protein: CASSPPDGDTQYF.

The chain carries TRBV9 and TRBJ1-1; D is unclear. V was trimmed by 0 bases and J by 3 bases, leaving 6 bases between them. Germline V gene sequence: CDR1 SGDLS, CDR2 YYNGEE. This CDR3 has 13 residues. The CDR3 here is CASSVDKYTEAFF. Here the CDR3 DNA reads TGTGCCAGCAGCGTAGATAAGTACACTGAAGCTTTCTTT.

The CDR3 nucleotides read TGCAGCGTTGAAGACCCCGGGGGCCGGGGCTATGGCTACACCTTC. This gives the protein CSVEDPGGRGYGYTF. The V call is TRBV29-1, the J call TRBJ1-2, with D maybe TRBD1 (6 bases). The germline V and J ends were trimmed by 0 bases and 4 bases, with 15 bases remaining between them. Germline-derived CDR1 and CDR2 are SQVTM and ANQGSEA. This CDR3 spans 15 amino acids. The variable domain in full, with the rest retrieved from reference TRBV29-1 and TRBJ1-2, is SAVISQKPSRDICQRGTSLTIQCQVDSQVTMMFWYRQQPGQSLTLIATANQGSEATYESGFVIDKFPISRPNLTFSTLTVSNMSPEDSSIYLCSVEDPGGRGYGYTFGSGTRLTVV.

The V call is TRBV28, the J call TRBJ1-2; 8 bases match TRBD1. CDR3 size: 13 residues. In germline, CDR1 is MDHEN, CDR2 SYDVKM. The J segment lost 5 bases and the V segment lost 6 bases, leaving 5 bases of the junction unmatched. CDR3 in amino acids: CASSKQGGYGYTF. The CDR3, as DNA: TGTGCCAGCAGCAAACAGGGGGGGTATGGCTACACCTTC.

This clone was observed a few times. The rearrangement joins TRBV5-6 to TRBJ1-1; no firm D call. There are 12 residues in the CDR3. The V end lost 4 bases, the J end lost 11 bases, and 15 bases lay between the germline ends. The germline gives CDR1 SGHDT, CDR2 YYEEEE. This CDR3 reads CASSPSGYGAFF. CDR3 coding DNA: TGTGCCAGCAGCCCTTCCGGGTATGGGGCTTTCTTT.

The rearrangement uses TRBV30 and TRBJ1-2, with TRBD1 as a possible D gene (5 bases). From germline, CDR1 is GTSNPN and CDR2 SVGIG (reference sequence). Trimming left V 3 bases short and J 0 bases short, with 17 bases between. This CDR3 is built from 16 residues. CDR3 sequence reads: CAWSQGLSYSNYGYTF. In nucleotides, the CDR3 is TGTGCCTGGAGCCAGGGCCTTAGCTACTCTAACTATGGCTACACCTTC.

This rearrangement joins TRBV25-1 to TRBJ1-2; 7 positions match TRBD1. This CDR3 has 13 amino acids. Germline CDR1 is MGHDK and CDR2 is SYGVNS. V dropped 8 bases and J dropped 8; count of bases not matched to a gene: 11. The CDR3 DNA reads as TGTGCCAGCGTCGGGGACAGAGCGCGGGGCTACACCTTC. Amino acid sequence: CASVGDRARGYTF.

The CDR3 loop reads CASSERETQYF. The CDR3, as DNA: TGTGCCAGTAGTGAAAGGGAGACCCAGTACTTC. The genes are TRBV19 and TRBJ2-5; D unresolved. The CDR3 runs 11 residues. The germline CDR1 and CDR2 sequences are LNHDA and SQIVND (reference sequence). The V gene lost 5 bases and the J gene lost 5 bases, with 6 bases spanning the gap. Full variable domain (outside the CDR3, taken from reference TRBV19 and TRBJ2-5): DGGITQSPKYLFRKEGQNVTLSCEQNLNHDAMYWYRQDPGQGLRLIYYSQIVNDFQKGDIAEGYSVSREKKESFPLTVTSAQKNPTAFYLCASSERETQYFGPGTRLLVL.

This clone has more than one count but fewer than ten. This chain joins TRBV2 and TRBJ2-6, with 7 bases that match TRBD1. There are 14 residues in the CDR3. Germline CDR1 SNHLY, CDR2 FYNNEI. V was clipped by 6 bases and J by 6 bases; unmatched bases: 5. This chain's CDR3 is CASRAGGAANVLTF. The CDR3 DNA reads TGTGCCAGCAGGGCAGGGGGAGCGGCCAACGTCCTGACTTTC.

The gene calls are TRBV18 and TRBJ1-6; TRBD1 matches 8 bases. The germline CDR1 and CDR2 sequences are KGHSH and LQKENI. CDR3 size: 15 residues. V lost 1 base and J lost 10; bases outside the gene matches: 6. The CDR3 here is CASSPQGTGASPLHF. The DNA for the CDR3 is TGTGCCAGCTCACCACAAGGGACAGGAGCCTCACCCCTCCACTTT. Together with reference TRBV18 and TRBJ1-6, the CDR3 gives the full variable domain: NAGVMQNPRHLVRRRGQEARLRCSPMKGHSHVYWYRQLPEEGLKFMVYLQKENIIDESGMPKERFSAEFPKEGPSILRIQQVVRGDSAAYFCASSPQGTGASPLHFGNGTRLTVT.

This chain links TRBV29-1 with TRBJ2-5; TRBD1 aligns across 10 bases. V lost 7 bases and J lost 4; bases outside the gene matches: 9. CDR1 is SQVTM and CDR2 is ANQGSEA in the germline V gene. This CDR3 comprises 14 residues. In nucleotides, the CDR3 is TGCAGCGCCGCCCGGGACAGGGGTTTAGAGACCCAGTACTTC. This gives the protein CSAARDRGLETQYF.